Sequencing of this T cell receptor (beta chain) was carried out in a study of identical twins. Whole-study results and caveats: Insertions were fewer in abundant cord blood beta clonotypes, whereas memory repertoires showed none of this pattern. Weaker excess twin sharing was observed in beta out-of-frame sequences. Analyses based on zero insertions could be partly confounded by invariant MAIT and iNKT cells.

This CDR3 region has 15 residues. Germline CDR1 and CDR2: SGHKS and YYEKEE (reference sequence). Between the trimmed V and J ends, which lost 2 bases and 0 bases, there was a span of 9 bases. TCRdb analysed the 5' RACE reads with MiXCR anew, one entry per CDR3 protein. The table includes about 500,000 distinct CDR3 sequences, around an eighth detected once. In this sample, this clonotype turned up a few times. What it binds is not known. No donor was unhealthy or non-Caucasian. This same sample was also taken into another study, of yellow fever vaccine responses in identical twins.

This receptor was obtained from a woman aged 18-29 years in good health. The V and J genes are TRBV5-5 and TRBJ1-5, with D maybe TRBD1 (6 bases). Material for sequencing was CD4+ T cells sorted from blood. In DNA, the CDR3 is TGTGCCAGCAGCTTACAGGGATATAGCAATCAGCCCCAGCATTTT. It yields the protein CASSLQGYSNQPQHF.